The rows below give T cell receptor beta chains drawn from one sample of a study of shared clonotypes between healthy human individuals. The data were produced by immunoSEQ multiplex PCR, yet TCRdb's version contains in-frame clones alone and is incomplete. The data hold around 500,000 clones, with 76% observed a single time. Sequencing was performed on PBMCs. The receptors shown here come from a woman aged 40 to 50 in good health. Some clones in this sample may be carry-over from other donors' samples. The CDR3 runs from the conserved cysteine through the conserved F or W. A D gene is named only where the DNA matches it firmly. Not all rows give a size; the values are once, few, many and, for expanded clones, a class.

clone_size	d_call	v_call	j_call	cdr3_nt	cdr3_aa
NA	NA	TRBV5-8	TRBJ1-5	TGTGCCAGCAGCCGATTACCGCAATCGGAGGCCAATCAGCCCCAGCATTTT	CASSRLPQSEANQPQHF
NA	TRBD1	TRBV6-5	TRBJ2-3	TGTGCCAGCAGGCTTCCAGGGGGCACGCAGTATTTT	CASRLPGGTQYF
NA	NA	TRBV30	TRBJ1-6	TGTGCCTGGACCCTGGAAAGGAATTCACCCCTCCACTTT	CAWTLERNSPLHF
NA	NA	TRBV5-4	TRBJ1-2	TGTGCCAGCAGCTTGGACGGAAGCTATGGCTACACCTTC	CASSLDGSYGYTF
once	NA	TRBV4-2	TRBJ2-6	TGTGCCAGCAGCCAAGGTCGGCTCTCTGGGGCCAACGTCCTGACTTTC	CASSQGRLSGANVLTF
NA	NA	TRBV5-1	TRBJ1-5	TGCGCCAGCAGCTTGGGTGGGGGCAATCAGCCCCAGCATTTT	CASSLGGGNQPQHF
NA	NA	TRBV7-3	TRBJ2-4	TGTGCCAGCAGCGGCCAGGGTGGCGGCAAAAACATTCAGTACTTC	CASSGQGGGKNIQYF
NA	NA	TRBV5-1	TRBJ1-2	TGCGCCAGCAGCTTGGGGCAGGGAAATGGCTACACCTTC	CASSLGQGNGYTF
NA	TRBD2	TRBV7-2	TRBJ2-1	TGTGCCAGCAGCACCACTAGCGGGATTTACAATGAGCAGTTCTTC	CASSTTSGIYNEQFF
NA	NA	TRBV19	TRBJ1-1	TGTGCCAGCAGGAGACCGCCGAGCGGGAACACTGAAGCTTTCTTT	CASRRPPSGNTEAFF
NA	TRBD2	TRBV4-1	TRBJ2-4	TGCGCCAGCAGCCCGGGACTAGCGGGAGGACTAGCCAAAAACATTCAGTACTTC	CASSPGLAGGLAKNIQYF
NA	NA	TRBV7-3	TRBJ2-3	TGTGCCAGCAGCCAAACCGCCCCCACGGATACGCAGTATTTT	CASSQTAPTDTQYF
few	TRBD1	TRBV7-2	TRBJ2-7	TGTGCCAGCAAACAGGGGTCCTACGAGCAGTACTTC	CASKQGSYEQYF
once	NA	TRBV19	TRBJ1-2	TGTGCCAGTACTACCTCAAACACCGATGGGTACTATGGCTACACCTTC	CASTTSNTDGYYGYTF
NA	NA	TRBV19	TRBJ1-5	TGTGCCAGTAAACGGACTGGAATAAATCAGCCCCAGCATTTT	CASKRTGINQPQHF
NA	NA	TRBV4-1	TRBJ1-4	TGCGCCAGCAGCCACCCGACCGTTGCAACTAATGAAAAACTGTTTTTT	CASSHPTVATNEKLFF
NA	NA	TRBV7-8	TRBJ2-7	TGTGCCAGCAGCCAAGGGGAGGGGGAATACGCCGAGCAGTACTTC	CASSQGEGEYAEQYF
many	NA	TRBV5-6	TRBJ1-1	TGTGCCAGACAGGGAAGCAACACTGAAGCTTTCTTT	CARQGSNTEAFF
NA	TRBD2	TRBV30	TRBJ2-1	TGTGCCTGGAGCGTACTAGCGGGATCGGGTGGTGAGCAGTTCTTC	CAWSVLAGSGGEQFF
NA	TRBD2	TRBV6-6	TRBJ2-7	TGTGCCGCTGCCCCTAGCGGGAGCGGCTACGAGCAGTACTTC	CAAAPSGSGYEQYF
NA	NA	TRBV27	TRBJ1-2	TGTGCCAGCAGTTTGGAGGGGTTCTATGGCTACACCTTC	CASSLEGFYGYTF
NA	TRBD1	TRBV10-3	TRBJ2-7	TGTGCCATCAAGGAAGGGGACAGGAGAGAATACGAGCAGTACTTC	CAIKEGDRREYEQYF
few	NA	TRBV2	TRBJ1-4	TGTGCCAGCATGACAGAGCGCAATGAAAAACTGTTTTTT	CASMTERNEKLFF
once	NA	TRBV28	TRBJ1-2	TGTGCCAGCAGTTTAGCAGGGGCTGGCAACTATGGCTACACCTTC	CASSLAGAGNYGYTF
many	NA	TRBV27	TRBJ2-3	TGTGCCAGCAGTTCCGGGAGTATCCGTACAGATACGCAGTATTTT	CASSSGSIRTDTQYF
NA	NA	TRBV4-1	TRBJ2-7	TGCGCCAGCAGCCAAGTCAGTTGGGGGGGCGCGAATTACGAGCAGTACTTC	CASSQVSWGGANYEQYF
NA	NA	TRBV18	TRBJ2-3	TGTGCCAGCTCACCAACAGGGTCCGATACGCAGTATTTT	CASSPTGSDTQYF
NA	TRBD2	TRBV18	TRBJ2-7	TGTGCCAGCTCACCATGGACAGCGGGAGTATCCGAGCAGTACTTC	CASSPWTAGVSEQYF
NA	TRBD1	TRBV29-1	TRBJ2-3	TGCAGCGTCTCCGGGACAGAAGGCACAGATACGCAGTATTTT	CSVSGTEGTDTQYF
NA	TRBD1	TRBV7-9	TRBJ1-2	TGTGCCAGCAGCCCCAGGGACAGAGCCTATGGCTACACCTTC	CASSPRDRAYGYTF
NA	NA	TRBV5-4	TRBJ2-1	TGTGCCAGCAGCTCGGCGGGACAGCCCTACAATGAGCAGTTCTTC	CASSSAGQPYNEQFF
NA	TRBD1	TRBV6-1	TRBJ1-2	TGTGCCAGCAGTGAATGGAACAGGGGGTTAGGTGGCTACACCTTC	CASSEWNRGLGGYTF
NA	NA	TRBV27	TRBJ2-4	TGTGCCAGCAGTTTGGGGGCAGGGGTCGCCAAAAACATTCAGTACTTC	CASSLGAGVAKNIQYF
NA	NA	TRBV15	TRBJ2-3	TGTGCCACCAGCAGGCTCACAGATACGCAGTATTTT	CATSRLTDTQYF
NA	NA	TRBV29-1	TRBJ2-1	TGCAGCGCCAACCCGAGAGGTGGGGAGAAGAAGTACAATGAGCAGTTCTTC	CSANPRGGEKKYNEQFF
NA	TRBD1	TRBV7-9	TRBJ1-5	TGTGCCAGCAGCCCGGGACAGGGGGGTTTCGGCCCCCAGCATTTT	CASSPGQGGFGPQHF
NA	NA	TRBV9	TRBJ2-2	TGTGCCAGCAGCGTAGGCAGGGCCCTTAATACCGGGGAGCTGTTTTTT	CASSVGRALNTGELFF
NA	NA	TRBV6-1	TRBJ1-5	TGTGCCAGCAGTCAGGGGTTTCAGCCCCAGCATTTT	CASSQGFQPQHF
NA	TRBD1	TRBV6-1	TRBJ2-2	TGTGCCAGCAGCCCCGGACAGGGCGACACCGGGGAGCTGTTTTTT	CASSPGQGDTGELFF
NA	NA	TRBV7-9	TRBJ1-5	TGTGCCAGCAGCTTAGCCAGCGGACCCTATAGCAATCAGCCCCAGCATTTT	CASSLASGPYSNQPQHF
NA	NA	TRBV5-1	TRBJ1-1	TGCGCCAGCAGCTTAACGAGACAGAGTAGGAACACTGAAGCTTTCTTT	CASSLTRQSRNTEAFF
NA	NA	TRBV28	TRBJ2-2	TGTGCCAGCACCTGGGAAGCCACCGGGGAGCTGTTTTTT	CASTWEATGELFF
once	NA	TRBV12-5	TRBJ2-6	TGTGCTAGTGGTGAGTTACCTGCAGGACAAAGTCGGGCCAACGTCCTGACTTTC	CASGELPAGQSRANVLTF
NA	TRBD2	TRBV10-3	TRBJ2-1	TGTGCCATCAGTGATCGACTAGCGGGAGTGCATAATGAGCAGTTCTTC	CAISDRLAGVHNEQFF
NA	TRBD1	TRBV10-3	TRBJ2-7	TGTGCCATCAGTGAGTCGTTGGACAGGGGCTACGAGCAGTACTTC	CAISESLDRGYEQYF
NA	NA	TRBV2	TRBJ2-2	TGTGCCAGCAGTGGGCAGGGCGCCGGGGAGCTGTTTTTT	CASSGQGAGELFF
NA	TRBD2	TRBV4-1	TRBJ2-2	TGCGCCAGCAGCCAACTCTTTGTTAGCGGGAGGGCCGGGGAGCTGTTTTTT	CASSQLFVSGRAGELFF